The text below deals with one T cell receptor (beta chain). The CDR3 is made up of 17 amino acids. In germline, CDR1 is SGHNT, CDR2 YYREEE (reference sequence). V gave up 3 bases and J gave up 4 bases; unmatched junction bases: 11. This sample stems from a study of blood T cell repertoires in COVID-19. TCRdb's copy holds only in-frame clones and misses some; the assay was immunoSEQ multiplex PCR. Of 210,000 or so clones in the sample, more than 60% are singletons; the top ten hold about 13%. Sequenced material: peripheral blood. V and J are TRBV5-4 and TRBJ2-1; 9 nucleotides match TRBD1. The sequence came from a man between 50 and 59 years old who had recovered from COVID-19. This CDR3 reads CASSSTGTGNKYNEQFF. In DNA, the CDR3 is TGTGCCAGCAGCTCGACCGGGACAGGGAACAAATACAATGAGCAGTTCTTC.